The 22 T cell receptor beta chains below come from one sample, sequenced in a study of Graves' ophthalmopathy and Graves' hyperthyroidism. RNA transcripts served as template for amplifying TCR beta CDR3 sequences. The authors performed first-round RT-PCR with HTBI primers and then a second-round multiplex PCR. MiXCR was run by TCRdb on the multiplex PCR reads, yielding one entry per CDR3 protein. The sample contains 900,000 to 1,200,000 distinct CDR3 sequences, 35% to 45% of which appear only once. The source material was peripheral blood or thyroid tissue (not recorded which). Receptors were obtained from an adult man with Graves' hyperthyroidism.

Many counts were recorded for this clonotype. The V and J genes are TRBV29-1 and TRBJ2-7; D is unresolved. V was cut by 0 bases and J by 6 bases, with 15 bases left in between. The germline gives CDR1 SQVTM, CDR2 ANQGSEA. The CDR3 extends over 14 amino acids. The CDR3 region has the DNA TGCAGCGTTGAAGATTTGGCCGTGTCTGGCGAGCAGTACTTC. This translates into CSVEDLAVSGEQYF.

Only a few counts were recorded for this clonotype. The rearrangement joins TRBV9 to TRBJ2-3; D unclear. Germline assignment: CDR1 SGDLS and CDR2 YYNGEE. The CDR3 consists of 13 residues. Trimming left V 4 bases short and J 2 bases short, with 8 bases between. The CDR3 DNA sequence: TGTGCCAGCAGCCCCACCCCCACAGATACGCAGTATTTT. Encoded protein: CASSPTPTDTQYF.

This clonotype was counted ten times or more. The chain uses TRBV7-6 and TRBJ1-1, with D perhaps TRBD1 (5 bases). This CDR3 region has 14 residues. V lost 1 base and J 5 bases, leaving 11 bases between the germline ends. Looked up from germline, CDR1 is SGHVS and CDR2 is FNYEAQ. The CDR3 DNA follows: TGTGCCAGCAGCTTAGAGGCAGGGTGGACTGAAGCTTTCTTT. Translating gives CASSLEAGWTEAFF.

The genes are TRBV20-1 and TRBJ2-7; D is uncertain. The germline V gene has CDR1 DFQATT and CDR2 SNEGSKA (reference sequence). The CDR3 consists of 13 residues. V was pared by 0 bases and J by 6 bases, with 12 bases between. This CDR3 reads CSARDVGLSEQYF. The DNA for the CDR3 is TGCAGTGCTAGAGATGTGGGCCTCTCCGAGCAGTACTTC.

This clonotype was counted at least ten times. The rearrangement joins TRBV6-5 to TRBJ1-1; 7 positions match TRBD1. Germline CDR1 is MNHEY and CDR2 is SVGAGI. The CDR3 is 14 residues long. Germline trimming cut 4 bases from V and 3 bases from J; bases unmatched to any gene: 5. The CDR3: CASSLQGPHTEAFF. Here the CDR3 DNA reads TGTGCCAGCAGTTTACAGGGGCCGCACACTGAAGCTTTCTTT.

Comments on this clonotype: A much larger clone lies one base from this, so it may be a read error. The CDR3 here is CAGSLAVSANTGELFF. For the CDR3, the DNA is TGTGCCGGCAGCTTAGCAGTATCCGCGAACACCGGGGAGCTGTTTTTT. The chain combines TRBV7-6 with TRBJ2-2, with D unresolved. CDR1 is SGHVS, CDR2 FNYEAQ, per germline. This CDR3 contains 16 residues.

The chain combines TRBV7-8 with TRBJ2-2; 7 bases agree with TRBD1. The CDR3 covers 15 residues. The J segment lost 2 bases and the V segment lost 4 bases, leaving 4 bases of the junction unmatched. Per the germline V gene, CDR1 is SGHVS and CDR2 is FQNEAQ. The CDR3 region has the DNA TGTGCCAGCAGCTACGGGACAGTTAACACCGGGGAGCTGTTTTTT. Translating it yields CASSYGTVNTGELFF.

The rearrangement uses TRBV6-1 and TRBJ1-6, with 7 bases lining up with TRBD1. V lost 10 bases, J lost 5 bases, and 8 bases stayed unmatched. The germline CDR1 and CDR2 sequences are MNHNS and SASEGT. The CDR3 consists of 14 residues. DNA for the CDR3: TGTGCCAACCGGGACAGCATTCATAATTCACCCCTCCACTTT. This translates into CANRDSIHNSPLHF.

The chain combines TRBV10-3 with TRBJ1-4; weak D call: TRBD1 (6 bases). The germline V gene has CDR1 ENHRY and CDR2 SYGVKD. The V gene lost 7 bases and the J gene lost 7 bases, with 13 bases spanning the gap. CDR3 size: 13 residues. CDR3 sequence reads: CAIKQGRGEKLFF. The CDR3 DNA is TGTGCCATCAAACAGGGCAGGGGTGAAAAACTGTTTTTT.

The V gene is TRBV5-5, the J gene TRBJ1-4; D is ambiguous. The V gene lost 4 bases and the J gene lost 6 bases, with 13 bases spanning the gap. Germline loops: CDR1 SGHKS, CDR2 YYEKEE (reference sequence). There are 14 residues in the CDR3. The CDR3 is CASSHDPTDEKLFF. In DNA, the CDR3 is TGTGCCAGCAGCCACGACCCAACCGATGAAAAACTGTTTTTT.

The rearrangement joins TRBV10-3 to TRBJ2-5, with no clear D. V dropped 3 bases and J dropped 9 bases, with 11 bases sitting between them. The V gene's germline CDR1 is ENHRY and CDR2 SYGVKD. CDR3 length equals 12 residues. CDR3 nucleotides: TGTGCCATCAGTGAATGGGGTCAGCCCCAGTACTTC. It specifies CAISEWGQPQYF.

This clonotype was counted ten times or more. The rearrangement joins TRBV7-2 to TRBJ2-7; TRBD2 might be the D (5 bases). V was trimmed by 3 bases and J by 2 bases, leaving 11 bases between them. The CDR3 extends over 14 amino acids. CDR1 SGHTA and CDR2 FQGNSA come from the germline V gene. The CDR3 sequence is CASSFTVSAYEQYF. The CDR3 DNA is TGTGCCAGCAGCTTCACGGTTAGCGCCTACGAGCAGTACTTC.

This chain connects TRBV29-1 to TRBJ2-5; D is perhaps TRBD1 (6 bases). V was trimmed by 7 bases and J by 5 bases, leaving 14 bases between them. Germline CDR1 SQVTM, CDR2 ANQGSEA. CDR3 length: 12 residues. DNA for the CDR3: TGCAGCGGTGGGACACCCGCGGAGACCCAGTACTTC. This gives the protein CSGGTPAETQYF.

This clonotype was detected many times. The V and J genes are TRBV20-1 and TRBJ2-2, with 10 positions matching TRBD1. CDR3 size: 14 residues. Germline V gene sequence: CDR1 DFQATT, CDR2 SNEGSKA (reference sequence). Trimming cost V 5 bases and J 4 bases; bases outside gene matches: 4. CDR3 nucleotides: TGCAGTGCTGTTGACAGGGGGCGCACCGGGGAGCTGTTTTTT. Encoded protein: CSAVDRGRTGELFF.

This clonotype has a count of ten or more. The chain combines TRBV10-3 with TRBJ2-7, with a tentative D call TRBD1 (6 bases). The CDR3 totals 15 residues. Germline CDR1 and CDR2: ENHRY and SYGVKD. The V end lost 2 bases, the J end lost 4 bases, and 15 bases lay between the germline ends. The DNA for the CDR3 is TGTGCCATCAGTGAGATTGGTACAGGGCCTTACGAGCAGTACTTC. Translated: CAISEIGTGPYEQYF.

There are many counts of this clonotype. The chain recombines TRBV9 with TRBJ1-4; D is undetermined. CDR3 length: 17 amino acids. Germline CDR1 SGDLS, CDR2 YYNGEE. Trimming removed 4 bases from V and 7 bases from J, with 23 bases in between. CDR3 in amino acids: CASSPLRGVGSAEKLFF. DNA for the CDR3: TGTGCCAGCAGCCCCCTGCGCGGGGTAGGGTCTGCTGAAAAACTGTTTTTT.

This clonotype was seen repeatedly, ten times or more. The chain joins TRBV19 to TRBJ2-7; TRBD1 is a possible D gene (7 bases). V gave up 11 bases and J gave up 5 bases, with 13 bases separating them. The germline CDR1 and CDR2 sequences are LNHDA and SQIVND (reference sequence). CDR3 length equals 11 residues. The CDR3 DNA reads TGTGCCCAAACAGGGGAGGACGAGCAGTACTTC. Translation: CAQTGEDEQYF.

The chain recombines TRBV25-1 with TRBJ1-1; TRBD1 aligns across 8 bases. Trimming took 11 bases from V and 1 from J; bases not matched to a gene: 9. This CDR3 contains 14 residues. The germline V gene encodes CDR1 MGHDK and CDR2 SYGVNS. CDR3 nucleotides: TGTGCCGCCTACGGACAGGGTCCGAACACTGAAGCTTTCTTT. This encodes CAAYGQGPNTEAFF. Supplemented by reference TRBV25-1 and TRBJ1-1, the full variable domain reads EADIYQTPRYLVIGTGKKITLECSQTMGHDKMYWYQQDPGMELHLIHYSYGVNSTEKGDLSSESTVSRIRTEHFPLTLESARPSHTSQYLCAAYGQGPNTEAFFGQGTRLTVV.

V gene TRBV12-3 or TRBV12-4 combines with J gene TRBJ1-4; D is unresolved. V dropped 6 bases and J dropped 8 bases, with 19 bases sitting between them. This CDR3 has 15 residues. Here the CDR3 DNA reads TGTGCCAGCAGACCTACACAGTGGGAACGGGAAAAACTGTTTTTT. As protein: CASRPTQWEREKLFF.

The rearrangement uses TRBV24-1 and TRBJ1-5, with no clear D. The germline V and J ends were trimmed by 0 bases and 5 bases, with 4 bases remaining between them. This CDR3 spans 13 amino acids. Germline loops: CDR1 KGHDR, CDR2 SFDVKD. CDR3 region: CATSDLADQPQHF. The DNA for the CDR3 is TGTGCCACCAGTGATTTGGCTGATCAGCCCCAGCATTTT.

Many counts were recorded for this clonotype. This sequence joins TRBV4-3 and TRBJ1-6; D gene unclear. Germline-derived CDR1 and CDR2 are LGHNA and YSLEER. CDR3 size: 16 residues. Trimming removed 1 base from V and 5 bases from J, with 12 bases in between. The CDR3 loop is CASSQALGRNNSPLHF. DNA for the CDR3: TGCGCCAGCAGCCAAGCACTTGGACGTAATAATTCACCCCTCCACTTT.

This clonotype was observed a few times. The J gene is TRBJ2-5, the V gene TRBV25-1; 7 bases map to TRBD2. The CDR3 loop spans 12 amino acids. Germline CDR1 MGHDK, CDR2 SYGVNS. The CDR3 protein is CAVAGLRETQYF. The CDR3 DNA follows: TGTGCTGTAGCGGGTCTGAGGGAGACCCAGTACTTC.